This T cell receptor (beta chain) comes out of a study of shared clonotypes between healthy human individuals. Study-level points and caveats: Generation probabilities were higher for clonotypes shared across all four sorted-subset donors than for unshared ones.

Turning to this clone: Its antigen remains unidentified.

CDR3 size: 15 residues. Trimming pared 1 base from V and 2 bases from J, leaving 12 bases between. Germline V gives CDR1 SGHDN, CDR2 FVKESK. TCRdb's copy holds only in-frame clones and misses some; the assay was immunoSEQ multiplex PCR. The sample holds some 1,100,000 clones, more than 75% seen once. The CD4+ fraction was divided into a CD45RA+ naive subset and a CD45RA-negative memory subset. The TCR comes from a man aged 18 to 29 in good health. Some clones in this sample may be carry-over from other donors' samples. This chain joins TRBV14 and TRBJ2-7; D call uncertain. The sample consisted of memory CD4+ T cells from PBMCs. The subset denotes: CD45RA-negative fraction. The CDR3: CASSQAGGFAYEQYF. Here the CDR3 DNA reads TGTGCCAGCAGCCAAGCCGGCGGCTTCGCCTACGAGCAGTACTTC.